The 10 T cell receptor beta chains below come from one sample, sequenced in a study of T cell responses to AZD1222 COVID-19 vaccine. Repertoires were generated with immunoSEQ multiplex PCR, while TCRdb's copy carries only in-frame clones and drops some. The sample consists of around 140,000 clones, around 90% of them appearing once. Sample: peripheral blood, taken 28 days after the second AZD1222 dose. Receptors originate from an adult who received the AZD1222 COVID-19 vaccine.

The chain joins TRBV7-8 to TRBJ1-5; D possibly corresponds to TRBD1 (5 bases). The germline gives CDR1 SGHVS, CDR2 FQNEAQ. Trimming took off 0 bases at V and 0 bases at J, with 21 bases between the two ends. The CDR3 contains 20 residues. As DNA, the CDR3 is TGTGCCAGCAGCTTAGCCCGAACCGGGACCCCCGAGGGTAGCAATCAGCCCCAGCATTTT. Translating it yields CASSLARTGTPEGSNQPQHF.

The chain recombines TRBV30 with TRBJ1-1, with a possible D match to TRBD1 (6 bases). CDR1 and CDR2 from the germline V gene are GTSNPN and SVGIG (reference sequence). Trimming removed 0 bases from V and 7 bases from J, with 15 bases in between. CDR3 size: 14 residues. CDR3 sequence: CAWSVGQAQFEAFF. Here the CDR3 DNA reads TGTGCCTGGAGTGTGGGACAAGCCCAATTTGAAGCTTTCTTT.

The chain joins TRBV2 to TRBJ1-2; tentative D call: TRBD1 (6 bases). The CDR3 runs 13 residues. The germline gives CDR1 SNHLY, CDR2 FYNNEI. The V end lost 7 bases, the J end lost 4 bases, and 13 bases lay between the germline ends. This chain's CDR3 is CASTAGTIYGYTF. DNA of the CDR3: TGTGCCAGCACCGCAGGGACAATCTATGGCTACACCTTC.

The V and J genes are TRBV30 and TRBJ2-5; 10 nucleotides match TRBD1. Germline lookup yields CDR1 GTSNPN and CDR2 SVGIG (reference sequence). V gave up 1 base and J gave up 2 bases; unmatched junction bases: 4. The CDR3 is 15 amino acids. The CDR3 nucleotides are TGTGCCTGGAGTGAGGGACAGGGGAAGCAAGAGACCCAGTACTTC. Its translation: CAWSEGQGKQETQYF.

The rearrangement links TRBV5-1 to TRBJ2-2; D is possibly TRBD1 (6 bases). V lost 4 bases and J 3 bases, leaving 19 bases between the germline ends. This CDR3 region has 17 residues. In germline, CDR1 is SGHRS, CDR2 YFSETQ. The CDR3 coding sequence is TGCGCCAGCAGCCCGACCGAGCTGACAGGCTACACCGGGGAGCTGTTTTTT. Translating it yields CASSPTELTGYTGELFF.

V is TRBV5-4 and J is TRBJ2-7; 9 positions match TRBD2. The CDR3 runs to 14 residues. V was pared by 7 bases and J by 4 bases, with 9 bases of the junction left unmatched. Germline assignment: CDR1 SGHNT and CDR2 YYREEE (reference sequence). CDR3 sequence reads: CASSLAGPRYEQYF. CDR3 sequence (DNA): TGTGCCAGCTCGCTAGCGGGGCCTCGGTACGAGCAGTACTTC.

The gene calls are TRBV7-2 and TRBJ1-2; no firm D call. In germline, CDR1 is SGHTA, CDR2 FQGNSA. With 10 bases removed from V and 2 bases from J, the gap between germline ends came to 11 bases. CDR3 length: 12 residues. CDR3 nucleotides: TGTGCCACCATCCGAAACAACTATGGCTACACCTTC. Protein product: CATIRNNYGYTF.

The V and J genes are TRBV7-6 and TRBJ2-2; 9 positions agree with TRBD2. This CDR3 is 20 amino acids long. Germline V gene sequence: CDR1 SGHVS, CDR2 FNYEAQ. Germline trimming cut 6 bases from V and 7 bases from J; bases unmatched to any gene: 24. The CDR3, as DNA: TGTGCCAGCAGTCCCGGAGGGGCTCGCGGGAGGGCCGGGCTTGTCGGGGAGCTGTTTTTT. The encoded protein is CASSPGGARGRAGLVGELFF.

CDR3: CASSFQGVNSPLHF. For the CDR3, the DNA is TGTGCCAGCAGCTTTCAGGGGGTCAATTCACCCCTCCACTTT. This chain connects TRBV7-3 to TRBJ1-6, with 7 nucleotides matching TRBD1. The germline V gene encodes CDR1 SGHTA and CDR2 FQGTGA. V lost 3 bases to trimming and J lost 7 bases; unmatched junction nucleotides: 3. This CDR3 contains 14 residues.

The CDR3 loop is CASSQDQWLEEYEQYF. The CDR3 region has the DNA TGTGCCAGCAGCCAAGATCAATGGCTGGAAGAGTACGAGCAGTACTTC. The chain combines TRBV3-1 (or the pseudogene TRBV3-2) with TRBJ2-7; no clear D. Germline V lookup: CDR1 LGHDT, CDR2 YNNKEL (reference sequence). V was trimmed by 0 bases and J by 4 bases, leaving 16 bases between them. The CDR3 length is 16 residues.